This is a list of T cell receptor beta chains from one sample in a study of blood T cell repertoires in COVID-19. The protocol was immunoSEQ multiplex PCR, while the TCRdb copy is restricted to in-frame clones and leaves out a portion. The sample holds over 350,000 clones, around 89% seen once. The specimen was peripheral blood. The receptors stem from a woman in her twenties or thirties with acute or convalescent COVID-19. CDR3s include the opening cysteine and the closing phenylalanine or tryptophan. Fields, in order: J gene, V gene, D gene, clone size, CDR3 protein, CDR3 DNA. A D gene is named only where the DNA matches it firmly. Not every row has a clone size; where given, it reads once, few, many or a size class.

TRBJ1-6 TRBV6-5 - once CASSYTPGHQSPLHF TGTGCCAGCAGTTATACACCGGGACACCAATCACCCCTCCACTTT
TRBJ2-7 TRBV30 TRBD2 - CAWSVTGTRSYEQYF TGTGCCTGGAGTGTCACCGGGACTAGATCCTACGAGCAGTACTTC
TRBJ1-1 TRBV3-1/TRBV3-2 - - CASSLLDNTEAFF TGTGCCAGCAGCCTGCTAGATAACACTGAAGCTTTCTTT
TRBJ1-2 TRBV2 - once CASSESLGYGYTF TGTGCCAGCAGTGAATCACTAGGCTATGGCTACACCTTC
TRBJ2-7 TRBV2 - few CASRGLWLSSYEQYF TGTGCCAGCAGGGGCCTATGGCTTAGCTCCTACGAGCAGTACTTC
TRBJ2-3 TRBV5-4 - - CASSLADRGPTDTQYF TGTGCCAGCAGCTTGGCTGACAGAGGTCCCACAGATACGCAGTATTTT
TRBJ2-3 TRBV6-5 - - CASSADISTDTQYF TGTGCCAGCTCTGCGGACATTAGCACAGATACGCAGTATTTT
TRBJ1-5 TRBV12-3/TRBV12-4 TRBD1 - CASSDRENQPQHF TGTGCCAGCAGTGACAGGGAGAATCAGCCCCAGCATTTT
TRBJ2-7 TRBV27 - - CASSYTGTSYEQYF TGTGCCAGCAGTTATACAGGGACCTCCTACGAGCAGTACTTC
TRBJ1-1 TRBV5-5 - - CASSLDWLGDTEAFF TGTGCCAGCAGCTTGGATTGGTTAGGGGACACTGAAGCTTTCTTT
TRBJ2-1 TRBV5-5 TRBD2 - CASSPGLAGGPHYEQFF TGTGCCAGCAGCCCGGGACTAGCGGGGGGGCCGCACTATGAGCAGTTCTTC
TRBJ1-1 TRBV30 - few CAWMRTKGEAFF TGTGCCTGGATGCGGACAAAGGGGGAAGCTTTCTTT
TRBJ2-5 TRBV11-3 - - CASSLNGEVEGTQYF TGTGCCAGCAGCCTAAACGGGGAGGTAGAGGGGACCCAGTACTTC
TRBJ1-1 TRBV3-1/TRBV3-2 - - CASSQQMNTEAFF TGTGCCAGCAGCCAACAGATGAACACTGAAGCTTTCTTT
TRBJ2-7 TRBV18 - - CASSPGQLSTYEQYF TGTGCCAGCTCACCCGGACAGTTGTCCACCTACGAGCAGTACTTC
TRBJ2-7 TRBV15 TRBD1 - CATSRDLGQGKEQYF TGTGCCACCAGCAGAGATTTGGGACAGGGAAAGGAGCAGTACTTC
TRBJ2-1 TRBV20-1 - - CSASVGGRSYNEQFF TGCAGTGCTAGTGTCGGGGGGCGCTCCTACAATGAGCAGTTCTTC
TRBJ2-7 TRBV21-1 - - CASSKEGTQSSYEQYF TGTGCCAGCAGCAAAGAGGGGACACAGAGCTCCTACGAGCAGTACTTC
TRBJ2-2 TRBV25-1 - - CASSGTYTGELFF TGTGCCAGCAGTGGGACTTACACCGGGGAGCTGTTTTTT
TRBJ1-1 TRBV5-5 TRBD1 - CASSFGTVGTEAFF TGTGCCAGCAGCTTTGGGACAGTTGGCACTGAAGCTTTCTTT
TRBJ2-5 TRBV7-9 TRBD1 - CASIPDREETQYF TGTGCCAGCATCCCTGACAGGGAAGAGACCCAGTACTTC
TRBJ1-2 TRBV23-1 - once CASSQSVGQGSLYGYTF TGCGCCAGCAGTCAATCGGTCGGGCAGGGCTCCCTCTATGGCTACACCTTC
TRBJ2-1 TRBV27 - once CASSTRLEQFF TGTGCCAGCAGTACTAGGCTTGAGCAGTTCTTC
TRBJ1-1 TRBV6-4 - few CASSETVNTEAFF TGTGCCAGCAGTGAGACAGTGAACACTGAAGCTTTCTTT
TRBJ1-2 TRBV30 - - CAWSSTAINYGYTF TGTGCCTGGAGTTCGACAGCTATTAACTATGGCTACACCTTC
TRBJ2-1 TRBV24-1 TRBD2 - CATSDRTSGGGWYEQFF TGTGCCACCAGTGATAGGACTAGCGGGGGGGGCTGGTATGAGCAGTTCTTC
TRBJ1-2 TRBV7-3 - - CASSLISWGEGGYTF TGTGCCAGCAGCTTAATATCGTGGGGGGAGGGTGGCTACACCTTC
TRBJ2-7 TRBV5-3 TRBD2 - CARSLSASGPYEQYF TGTGCCAGAAGCTTATCGGCTAGCGGGCCCTACGAGCAGTACTTC